This entry features one T cell receptor beta chain sequence. Its antigen is still unknown. Libraries were prepared by immunoSEQ multiplex PCR; TCRdb keeps only in-frame clonotypes and omits some of them. The table has some 52,000 clones, roughly nine tenths seen once. This specimen belongs to a study of OX40 agonist ivuxolimab in advanced cancers. V trimming: 2 bases; J trimming: 0 bases; junction bases outside the gene matches: 4. Germline lookup yields CDR1 SGHNT and CDR2 YYREEE (reference sequence). The CDR3 has 17 residues. The investigators sampled blood at baseline, at cycle 4 day 1, and at cycle 7 day 1. Regarding the study as a whole: Determination of antigen specificity was not performed for the expanded peripheral T cells. The study observed clonal expansion of CD4+ and CD8+ blood T cells by week 6 at 0.1 to 3.0 mg/kg. Among T cells, CD8+ cells averaged more expanded clones than CD4+ cells.

The V call is TRBV5-4, the J call TRBJ2-6, with 8 bases matching TRBD1. The input for sequencing was CD4+ or CD8+ T cells sorted from blood, taken in a trial of the OX40 agonist ivuxolimab. The sequence was collected from an adult with an advanced solid tumor such as melanoma, head and neck, liver or kidney cancer. CDR3 DNA: TGTGCCAGCAGCTTAGGGGACAGGTACTCTGGGGCCAACGTCCTGACTTTC. Amino acid sequence: CASSLGDRYSGANVLTF. Supplemented by reference TRBV5-4 and TRBJ2-6, the full variable domain reads ETGVTQSPTHLIKTRGQQVTLRCSSQSGHNTVSWYQQALGQGPQFIFQYYREEENGRGNFPPRFSGLQFPNYSSELNVNALELDDSALYLCASSLGDRYSGANVLTFGAGSRLTVL.